The present TCR beta chain was sequenced within a study of cytomegalovirus exposure and HLA in healthy donors. Separate from the roughly 700-subject first cohort was the roughly 130-subject validation cohort, to which the donors belonged. Study-wide points: Within the 120 or so validation repertoires, first-cohort TCR clusters tended to co-occur, according to a later analysis.

Germline V gene lookup returns CDR1 LNHDA and CDR2 SQIVND (reference sequence). The CDR3 runs to 14 residues. V lost 3 bases, J lost 2 bases, and 10 bases lay in between. Regarding this clone: Its antigen is not identified.

Generated by immunoSEQ multiplex PCR, the TCRdb table keeps only in-frame clones and is missing some. The sample yields around 95,000 clones, 85% seen once. The chain combines TRBV19 with TRBJ1-1; no clear D gene. The sample consisted of PBMCs. This clonotype was sampled from a man between 18 and 35 years old in good health and CMV-seropositive. CDR3 coding DNA: TGTGCCAGTAGTATGGTCGGTGCAAACACTGAAGCTTTCTTT. Amino acids: CASSMVGANTEAFF.